Described below is a single T cell receptor beta chain sequence and its context. Sequencing was performed with immunoSEQ multiplex PCR; in TCRdb, only in-frame clones are kept and a portion is missing. This table holds about 140,000 clones, roughly 92% found once. Germline trimming cut 4 bases from V and 4 bases from J; bases unmatched to any gene: 4. Per germline, CDR1 SGHDT and CDR2 YYEEEE. The length of the CDR3 is 13 residues. The data originate from a study of control samples from healthy donors and cancer patients. The chain combines TRBV5-6 with TRBJ2-5; TRBD2 agrees at 7 bases. The sequence derives from a man under 40 in good health. Input material: blood. The CDR3 DNA follows: TGTGCCAGCAGCCCTAGCGGCCCAGAGACCCAGTACTTC. It translates to CASSPSGPETQYF.